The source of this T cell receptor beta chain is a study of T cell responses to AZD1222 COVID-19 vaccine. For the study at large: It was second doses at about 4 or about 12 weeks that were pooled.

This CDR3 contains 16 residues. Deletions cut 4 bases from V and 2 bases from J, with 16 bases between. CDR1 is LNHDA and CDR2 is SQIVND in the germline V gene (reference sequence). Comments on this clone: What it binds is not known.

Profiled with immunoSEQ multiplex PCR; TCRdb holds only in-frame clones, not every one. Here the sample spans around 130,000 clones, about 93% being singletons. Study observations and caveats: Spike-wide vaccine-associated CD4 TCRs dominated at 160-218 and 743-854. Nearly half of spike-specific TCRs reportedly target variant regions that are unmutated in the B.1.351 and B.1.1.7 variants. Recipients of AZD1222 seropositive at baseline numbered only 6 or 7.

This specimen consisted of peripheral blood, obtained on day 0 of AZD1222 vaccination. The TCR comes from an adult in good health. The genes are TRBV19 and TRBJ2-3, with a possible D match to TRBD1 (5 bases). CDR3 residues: CASSSGHTVPTDTQYF. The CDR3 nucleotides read TGTGCCAGTAGTAGCGGACACACCGTGCCCACAGATACGCAGTATTTT.